This TCR beta chain was recorded in a study of blood T cell repertoires in COVID-19. Looking at the study overall: Both acute and convalescent COVID-19 samples were obtained from the United States, Italy and Spain. The analysed material was cDNA or gDNA that came from T cells, B-cell-depleted T cells, or PBMCs.

As handled by the study authors: Nucleated cell counts were estimated from reference gene primer amplification. Profiled with immunoSEQ multiplex PCR; TCRdb holds only in-frame clones, not every one. The DNA was the basis for D and trimming; V, J and clone size are from that table. Here the sample spans roughly 200,000 clones, roughly 80% being singletons. Trimming left V 3 bases short and J 5 bases short, with 10 bases between. CDR3 length: 13 amino acids. The germline gives CDR1 ENHRY, CDR2 SYGVKD. The chain recombines TRBV10-3 with TRBJ1-2; D is unclear. The sequencing input was peripheral blood. The clonotype comes from a woman at least 80 years old with acute or convalescent COVID-19. The CDR3 sequence is CAISEATQYGYTF. In nucleotides, the CDR3 is TGTGCCATCAGTGAAGCGACCCAGTATGGCTACACCTTC.